A single sample is the source of the 30 T cell receptor beta chains below, sequenced in a study of vaccination effects on CD4 cells after COVID-19. Sequencing was preceded by expansion of antigen-specific CD4+ T cells with viral peptide pools in the ViraFEST assay. Culture proceeded for more than nine days, and CD4+ T cells were then isolated. These receptors' antigens are unknown. TCRdb's copy holds only in-frame clones and misses some; the assay was immunoSEQ multiplex PCR. The sample includes more than 25,000 clones, approximately 68% of them seen just once. Sequencing was performed on CD4+ T cells from PBMCs cultured with HCoV-229E spike peptides, taken before COVID-19 vaccination. These receptors were taken from a human donor who received a COVID-19 vaccine.

This chain uses TRBV28 with TRBJ1-3; no firm D call. V dropped 2 bases and J dropped 4 bases, with 3 bases sitting between them. The V gene's germline CDR1 is MDHEN and CDR2 SYDVKM. The CDR3 has 12 amino acids. The CDR3: CASSLRGNTIYF. For the CDR3, the DNA is TGTGCCAGCAGTTTACGAGGAAACACCATATATTTT.

The chain has TRBV5-6 and TRBJ2-7; 8 nucleotides align to TRBD1. This CDR3 is 14 amino acids long. The V segment lost 4 bases and the J segment 3 bases; nucleotides outside the gene matches: 6. Germline V gene data show CDR1 as SGHDT and CDR2 as YYEEEE. The CDR3 DNA reads TGTGCCAGCAGCCCGGGACAGGTTTTCTACGAGCAGTACTTC. Amino acid sequence: CASSPGQVFYEQYF.

This clone was counted a single time. The chain links TRBV30 to TRBJ2-5, with 11 bases matching TRBD2. The J segment lost 4 bases and the V segment lost 1 base, leaving 2 bases of the junction unmatched. The CDR3 has 14 residues. From germline, CDR1 is GTSNPN and CDR2 SVGIG (reference sequence). CDR3: CAWSAGLAGETQYF. The CDR3 nucleotides read TGTGCCTGGAGTGCAGGACTAGCGGGAGAGACCCAGTACTTC.

This chain links TRBV5-1 with TRBJ2-2, with D maybe TRBD1 (6 bases). This CDR3 comprises 13 residues. The germline CDR1 and CDR2 sequences are SGHRS and YFSETQ. V was shortened by 7 bases and J by 0 bases, with 7 bases between the two germline ends. The CDR3 nucleotides read TGCGCCAGCGGGACAACGAACACCGGGGAGCTGTTTTTT. This encodes CASGTTNTGELFF.

This clone is a singleton in its sample. J is TRBJ1-4 and V is TRBV7-9; D unclear. The CDR3 runs 14 residues. Trimming took 5 bases from V and 3 from J, leaving 10 bases between them. Germline lookup yields CDR1 SEHNR and CDR2 FQNEAQ (reference sequence). The CDR3 loop reads CASSPGMPNEKLFF. The CDR3 DNA reads as TGTGCCAGCAGCCCTGGAATGCCTAATGAAAAACTGTTTTTT.

The V call is TRBV7-8, the J call TRBJ1-5; TRBD1 agrees at 7 bases. Germline V CDR1 and CDR2: SGHVS, FQNEAQ. This CDR3 spans 14 amino acids. V lost 5 bases, J lost 2 bases, and 3 bases stayed unmatched. CDR3 bases: TGTGCCAGCAGCCCTGGACAGGGCAATCAGCCCCAGCATTTT. This sequence encodes CASSPGQGNQPQHF.

V and J are TRBV13 and TRBJ1-2, with a possible D match to TRBD1 (6 bases). The germline V gene has CDR1 PRHDT and CDR2 FYEKMQ (reference sequence). V gave up 3 bases and J gave up 8 bases, with 10 bases separating them. The CDR3 runs 12 residues. CDR3 bases: TGTGCCAGCAGCTTCGCAGGGGAGGGCTACACCTTC. This translates into CASSFAGEGYTF.

This clone was picked up one time. This CDR3 reads CASSQDGAGAGETQYF. The CDR3 DNA reads as TGTGCCAGCAGCCAAGATGGAGCGGGGGCGGGGGAGACCCAGTACTTC. V is TRBV3-1 (or the pseudogene TRBV3-2) and J is TRBJ2-5; 8 bases match TRBD2. CDR3 length equals 16 residues. Germline CDR1 is LGHDT and CDR2 is YNNKEL (reference sequence). V lost 0 bases to trimming and J lost 5 bases; unmatched junction nucleotides: 8.

The chain combines TRBV2 with TRBJ1-2; unclear D gene. Deletions cut 0 bases from V and 8 bases from J, with 7 bases between. This CDR3 region has 12 residues. Per the germline V gene, CDR1 is SNHLY and CDR2 is FYNNEI. CDR3 DNA: TGTGCCAGCAGTGAAGCGACCTTGGGCTACACCTTC. It is translated as CASSEATLGYTF.

The J gene is TRBJ2-3, the V gene TRBV27; weak D call: TRBD1 (5 bases). Germline values: CDR1 MNHEY, CDR2 SMNVEV (reference sequence). V was shortened by 3 bases and J by 0 bases, with 25 bases between the two germline ends. This CDR3 is 20 amino acids long. CDR3 nucleotide sequence: TGTGCCAGCAGTTTTCGACCGCCTCCTCGGGCAGGGCGAAGCACAGATACGCAGTATTTT. Amino acids: CASSFRPPPRAGRSTDTQYF.

The chain couples TRBV9 to TRBJ1-5; 12 positions agree with TRBD1. V shed 3 bases, J shed 9 bases, and the junction held 4 bases outside the gene matches. This CDR3 comprises 14 residues. CDR1 and CDR2 (germline): SGDLS, YYNGEE. The CDR3 reads CASSAGTGGLPQHF. CDR3 coding DNA: TGTGCCAGCAGCGCCGGGACAGGGGGCCTGCCCCAGCATTTT.

CDR3 protein: CASSLYARPAGRNTEAFF. Here the CDR3 DNA reads TGTGCCAGCAGCCTCTATGCCCGGCCGGCAGGACGGAACACTGAAGCTTTCTTT. The gene calls are TRBV11-2 and TRBJ1-1; D remains ambiguous. The CDR3 consists of 18 residues. The germline V gene encodes CDR1 SGHAT and CDR2 FQNNGV. V was clipped by 5 bases and J by 1 base, with 23 bases between them.

This rearrangement joins TRBV9 to TRBJ2-1; 9 bases map to TRBD1. The CDR3 runs to 15 residues. Trimming took 6 bases from V and 7 from J; bases not matched to a gene: 11. In germline, CDR1 is SGDLS, CDR2 YYNGEE. CDR3 nucleotide sequence: TGTGCCAGCAACAATGGGACAGGGAGGGCGAATGAGCAGTTCTTC. This encodes CASNNGTGRANEQFF.

V is TRBV14 and J is TRBJ2-2; a weak D match, TRBD2 (6 bases). CDR1 is SGHDN and CDR2 is FVKESK in the germline V gene. Trimming removed 4 bases from V and 2 bases from J, with 11 bases in between. This CDR3 has 15 amino acids. The CDR3 loop is CASSLDYSNTGELFF. The CDR3 region has the DNA TGTGCCAGCAGCCTGGACTATTCAAACACCGGGGAGCTGTTTTTT.

The chain uses TRBV12-3 or TRBV12-4 and TRBJ2-7, with D perhaps TRBD1 (5 bases). Trimming pared 7 bases from V and 4 bases from J, leaving 11 bases between. The CDR3 is 12 residues long. The CDR3 DNA reads TGTGCCAGCACAGGGTCGGTATACGAGCAGTACTTC. Translating it yields CASTGSVYEQYF.

V usage is TRBV20-1 and J usage is TRBJ2-2; perhaps TRBD2 as D (6 bases). Germline V gene sequence: CDR1 DFQATT, CDR2 SNEGSKA (reference sequence). Trimming stripped 3 bases from V and 4 bases from J, with 15 bases between. The CDR3 spans 15 residues. CDR3 protein: CSASWGEASTGELFF. The CDR3 coding sequence is TGCAGTGCTAGTTGGGGGGAGGCCTCCACCGGGGAGCTGTTTTTT.

The genes are TRBV4-1 and TRBJ1-5; D ambiguous. Germline CDR1 is MGHRA and CDR2 is YSYEKL. The CDR3 covers 15 residues. Trimming left V 0 bases short and J 4 bases short, with 10 bases between. The CDR3 sequence is CASSQELGRNQPQHF. The DNA of the CDR3 is TGCGCCAGCAGCCAAGAATTGGGAAGAAATCAGCCCCAGCATTTT.

The chain is built from TRBV6-4 and TRBJ1-2; 7 nucleotides match TRBD1. Germline trimming cut 4 bases from V and 5 bases from J; bases unmatched to any gene: 16. Germline CDR1 reads MRHNA; CDR2 reads SNTAGT. This CDR3 contains 17 residues. The CDR3: CASSAPPLSRGRYGYTF. DNA of the CDR3: TGTGCCAGCAGTGCCCCGCCGCTTTCAAGGGGGCGGTATGGCTACACCTTC.

The chain recombines TRBV7-8 with TRBJ1-2, with D unresolved. Germline V gives CDR1 SGHVS, CDR2 FQNEAQ. The CDR3 is made up of 14 amino acids. The V end was cut by 2 bases, the J end by 4 bases, with 11 bases between. CDR3 bases: TGTGCCAGCAGCTTAAGGTCCGGGTTCTATGGCTACACCTTC. It specifies CASSLRSGFYGYTF.

The count of this clone is one. The chain employs TRBV7-8 and TRBJ1-1; the D gene is possibly TRBD1 (5 bases). The V gene lost 7 bases and the J gene lost 0 bases, with 9 bases spanning the gap. The CDR3 is 13 residues long. From germline, CDR1 is SGHVS and CDR2 FQNEAQ. CDR3 nucleotide sequence: TGTGCCAGCACAAGGGGCCTGAACACTGAAGCTTTCTTT. This translates into CASTRGLNTEAFF.

V is TRBV3-1 (or the pseudogene TRBV3-2) and J is TRBJ1-3; D gene uncertain. Germline CDR1 reads LGHDT; CDR2 reads YNNKEL (reference sequence). Between the trimmed V and J ends, which lost 0 bases and 4 bases, there was a span of 10 bases. CDR3 length: 15 amino acids. The CDR3 reads CASSQESGAGNTIYF. The CDR3 DNA reads as TGTGCCAGCAGCCAAGAATCTGGAGCCGGAAACACCATATATTTT.

The J gene is TRBJ1-2, the V gene TRBV28, with 9 bases aligning to TRBD1. Looked up from germline, CDR1 is MDHEN and CDR2 is SYDVKM. J lost 4 bases, V lost 5 bases, and 5 bases had no gene match. CDR3 length: 14 residues. The CDR3 loop reads CASSPTGGSYGYTF. The CDR3 nucleotides are TGTGCCAGCAGTCCCACAGGGGGCTCCTATGGCTACACCTTC.

The gene calls are TRBV9 and TRBJ1-2, with 9 bases fitting TRBD1. The ends lost 3 bases at V and 1 base at J; junction bases unmatched: 4. CDR3 length: 15 residues. Germline V gene sequence: CDR1 SGDLS, CDR2 YYNGEE. The CDR3 loop is CASSARTGDNYGYTF. CDR3 DNA: TGTGCCAGCAGCGCAAGGACAGGGGATAACTATGGCTACACCTTC. Variable domain in full (rest from reference TRBV9 and TRBJ1-2): DSGVTQTPKHLITATGQRVTLRCSPRSGDLSVYWYQQSLDQGLQFLIQYYNGEERAKGNILERFSAQQFPDLHSELNLSSLELGDSALYFCASSARTGDNYGYTFGSGTRLTVV.

CDR3: CASSWTWGSNQPQHF. CDR3 DNA sequence: TGTGCCAGCAGCTGGACTTGGGGATCCAATCAGCCCCAGCATTTT. This chain joins TRBV5-5 and TRBJ1-5; no clear D gene. The V and J ends lost 3 bases and 3 bases respectively, with 13 bases between them. The CDR3 spans 15 residues. Looked up from germline, CDR1 is SGHKS and CDR2 is YYEKEE (reference sequence).

This chain joins TRBV5-4 and TRBJ1-6, with TRBD1 matching 8 bases. The CDR3 extends over 15 amino acids. V was clipped by 0 bases and J by 8 bases; unmatched bases: 4. Germline V gene lookup returns CDR1 SGHNT and CDR2 YYREEE (reference sequence). Written as DNA, the CDR3 is TGTGCCAGCAGCTTGGTCGGACAGGGTGATTCACCCCTCCACTTT. The encoded protein is CASSLVGQGDSPLHF.

This chain uses TRBV14 with TRBJ1-2; D is uncertain. Germline lookup yields CDR1 SGHDN and CDR2 FVKESK. The CDR3 runs to 15 residues. The germline V and J ends were trimmed by 0 bases and 4 bases, with 12 bases remaining between them. This CDR3 is CASSQDLRTGYGYTF. CDR3 DNA: TGTGCCAGCAGCCAAGATTTGAGGACGGGCTATGGCTACACCTTC.

The chain carries TRBV19 and TRBJ1-1; no definite D call. The CDR3 extends over 12 amino acids. V gave up 6 bases and J gave up 3 bases, with 8 bases separating them. Germline-derived CDR1 and CDR2 are LNHDA and SQIVND (reference sequence). The CDR3 coding sequence is TGTGCCAGTAGATTCCAAGACACTGAAGCTTTCTTT. Translation gives CASRFQDTEAFF.

This clone was seen repeatedly, ten times or more. The genes are TRBV10-3 and TRBJ1-4, with D maybe TRBD1 (6 bases). The germline V and J ends were trimmed by 3 bases and 13 bases, with 21 bases remaining between them. The CDR3 has 15 amino acids. In germline, CDR1 is ENHRY, CDR2 SYGVKD. CDR3 protein: CAISDPTGSRAGLFF. The CDR3 DNA follows: TGTGCCATCAGTGACCCCACAGGGTCCCGTGCGGGACTGTTTTTT.

The rearrangement links TRBV6-2 or TRBV6-3 to TRBJ1-1; D might be TRBD1 (5 bases). Trimming shortened V by 4 bases and J by 1 base, and 10 bases separated the two germline ends. Germline CDR1 reads MNHEY; CDR2 reads SVGEGT. The CDR3 runs to 14 residues. CDR3 sequence reads: CASSSGTENTEAFF. The DNA for the CDR3 is TGTGCCAGCAGTTCCGGGACGGAGAACACTGAAGCTTTCTTT.

This chain uses TRBV2 with TRBJ1-5; perhaps TRBD1 as D (5 bases). V was cut by 7 bases and J by 0 bases, with 10 bases left in between. CDR3 length: 14 residues. Germline V lookup: CDR1 SNHLY, CDR2 FYNNEI. The chain's CDR3 is CASNGAGSNQPQHF. Written as DNA, the CDR3 is TGTGCCAGCAACGGGGCTGGTAGCAATCAGCCCCAGCATTTT.